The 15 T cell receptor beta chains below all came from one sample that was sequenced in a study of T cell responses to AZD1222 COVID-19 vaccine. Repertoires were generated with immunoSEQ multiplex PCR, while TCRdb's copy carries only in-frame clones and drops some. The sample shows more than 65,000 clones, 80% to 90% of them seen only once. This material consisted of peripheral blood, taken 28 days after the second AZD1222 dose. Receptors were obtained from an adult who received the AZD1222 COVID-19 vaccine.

The chain's CDR3 is CASSLRAGYNSPLHF. The CDR3 DNA is TGTGCCAGCAGCCTCCGGGCGGGATATAATTCACCCCTCCACTTT. The V gene is TRBV7-6, the J gene TRBJ1-6; D unclear. There are 15 residues in the CDR3. Trimming left V 5 bases short and J 4 bases short, with 12 bases between. Germline assignment: CDR1 SGHVS and CDR2 FNYEAQ.

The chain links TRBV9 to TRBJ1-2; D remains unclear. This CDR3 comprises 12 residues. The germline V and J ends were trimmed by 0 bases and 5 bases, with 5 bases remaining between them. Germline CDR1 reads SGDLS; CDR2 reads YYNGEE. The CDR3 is CASSVAQYGYTF. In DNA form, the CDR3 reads TGTGCCAGCAGCGTAGCGCAATATGGCTACACCTTC.

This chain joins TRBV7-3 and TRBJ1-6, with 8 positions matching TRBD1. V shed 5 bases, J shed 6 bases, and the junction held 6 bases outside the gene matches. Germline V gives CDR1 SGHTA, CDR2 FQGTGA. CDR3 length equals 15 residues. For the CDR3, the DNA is TGTGCCAGCAGCCTTTCAGGGGGCCCTAATTCACCCCTCCACTTT. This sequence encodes CASSLSGGPNSPLHF.

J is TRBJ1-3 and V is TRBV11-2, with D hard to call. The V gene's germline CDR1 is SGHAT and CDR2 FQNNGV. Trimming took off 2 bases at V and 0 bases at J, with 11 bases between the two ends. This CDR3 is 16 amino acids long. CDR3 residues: CASSLQPGRSGNTIYF. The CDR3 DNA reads TGTGCCAGCAGCTTACAACCAGGTCGCTCTGGAAACACCATATATTTT.

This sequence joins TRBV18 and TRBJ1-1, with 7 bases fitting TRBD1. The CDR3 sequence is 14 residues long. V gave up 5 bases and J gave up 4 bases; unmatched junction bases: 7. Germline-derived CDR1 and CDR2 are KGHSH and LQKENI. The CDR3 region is CASSEGRGSTEAFF. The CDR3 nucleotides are TGTGCCAGCTCAGAGGGCAGGGGGAGCACTGAAGCTTTCTTT.

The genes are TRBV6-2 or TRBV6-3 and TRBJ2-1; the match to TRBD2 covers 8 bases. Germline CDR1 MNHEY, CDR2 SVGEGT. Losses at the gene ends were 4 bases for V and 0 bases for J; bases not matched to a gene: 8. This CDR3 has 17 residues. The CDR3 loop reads CASSLPLAGSSYNEQFF. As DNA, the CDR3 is TGTGCCAGCAGTTTACCTCTAGCGGGCAGCTCCTACAATGAGCAGTTCTTC.

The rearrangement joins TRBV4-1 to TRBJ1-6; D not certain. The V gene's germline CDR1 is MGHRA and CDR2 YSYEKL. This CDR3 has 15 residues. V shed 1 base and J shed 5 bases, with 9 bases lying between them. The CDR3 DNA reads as TGCGCCAGCAGCCAAGTGTCCTACAATAATTCACCCCTCCACTTT. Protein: CASSQVSYNNSPLHF.

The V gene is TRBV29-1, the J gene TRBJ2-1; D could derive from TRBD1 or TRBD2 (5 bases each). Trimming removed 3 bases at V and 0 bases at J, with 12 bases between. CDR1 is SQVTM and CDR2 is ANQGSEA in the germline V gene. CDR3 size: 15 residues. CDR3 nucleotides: TGCAGCGTTGAGGGGGTTGGGGTCTCCTACAATGAGCAGTTCTTC. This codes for CSVEGVGVSYNEQFF.

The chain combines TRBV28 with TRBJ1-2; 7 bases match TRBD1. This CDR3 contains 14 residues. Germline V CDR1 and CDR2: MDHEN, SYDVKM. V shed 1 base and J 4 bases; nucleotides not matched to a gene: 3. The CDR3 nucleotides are TGTGCCAGCAGTTTATCCACAGGGGTCTATGGCTACACCTTC. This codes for CASSLSTGVYGYTF.

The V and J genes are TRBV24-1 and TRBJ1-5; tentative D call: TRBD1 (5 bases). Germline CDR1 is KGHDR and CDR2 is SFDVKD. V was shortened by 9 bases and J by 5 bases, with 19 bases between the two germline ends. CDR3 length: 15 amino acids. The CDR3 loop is CATRYCGTEYQPQHF. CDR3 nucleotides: TGTGCCACCCGTTACTGCGGGACTGAATATCAGCCCCAGCATTTT.

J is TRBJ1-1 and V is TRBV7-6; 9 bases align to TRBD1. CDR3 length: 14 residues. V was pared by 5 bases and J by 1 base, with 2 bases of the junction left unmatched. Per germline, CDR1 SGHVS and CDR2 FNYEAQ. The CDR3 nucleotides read TGTGCCAGCAGCCCGGGACAGGGGAACACTGAAGCTTTCTTT. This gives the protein CASSPGQGNTEAFF.

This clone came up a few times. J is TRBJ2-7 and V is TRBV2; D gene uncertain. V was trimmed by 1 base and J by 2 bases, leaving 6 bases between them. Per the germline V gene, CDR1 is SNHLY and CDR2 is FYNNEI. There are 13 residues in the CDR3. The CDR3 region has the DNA TGTGCCAGCAGTGAAGGGATCCCCTACGAGCAGTACTTC. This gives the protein CASSEGIPYEQYF.

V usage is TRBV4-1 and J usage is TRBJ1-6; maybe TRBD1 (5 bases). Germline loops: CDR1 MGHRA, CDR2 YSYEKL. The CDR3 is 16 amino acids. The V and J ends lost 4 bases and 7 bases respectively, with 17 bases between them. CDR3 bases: TGCGCCAGCAGCCCGAGCCCAGGGAATCAGAATTCACCCCTCCACTTT. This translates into CASSPSPGNQNSPLHF.

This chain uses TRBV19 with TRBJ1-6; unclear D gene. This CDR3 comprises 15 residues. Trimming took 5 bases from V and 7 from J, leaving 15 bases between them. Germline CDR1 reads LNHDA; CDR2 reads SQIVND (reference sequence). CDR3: CASSPRIRENSPLHF. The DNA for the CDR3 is TGTGCCAGTAGTCCTCGGATCCGGGAGAATTCACCCCTCCACTTT.

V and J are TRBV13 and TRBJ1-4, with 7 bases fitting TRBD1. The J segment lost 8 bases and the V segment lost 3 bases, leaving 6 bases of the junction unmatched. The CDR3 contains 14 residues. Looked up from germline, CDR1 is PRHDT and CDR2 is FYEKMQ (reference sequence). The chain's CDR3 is CASSLTGNREKLFF. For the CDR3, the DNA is TGTGCCAGCAGCTTGACAGGGAATCGAGAAAAACTGTTTTTT.